The TCR beta chain under discussion was sequenced for a study of blood T cell repertoires in COVID-19 (dated by TCRdb to 2019 to 2021). For context, the study as a whole: Samples from collaborators originated in the United States, Italy and Spain and spanned both the acute and convalescent phases of COVID-19. A freely available public database, intended as a resource for researchers studying the immune response to SARS-CoV-2, is where the repertoires were released. Samples came from the ongoing ImmuneRACE study (first 160 participants) plus 1,254 subjects from 6 global collaborators. The material from the prospective study consisted of cDNA or gDNA derived from T cells, B-cell-depleted T cells, or PBMCs. Nearly every sample came with metadata listing a de-identified subject ID, COVID-19 status, age in years and sex. HLA class I and class II types, where available, came from metadata supplied by the sample provider rather than from assay-based typing. The dataset comprised deeply sampled blood TCRbeta repertoires from subjects exposed to, actively infected with, or recovered from COVID-19. Here is what the overall study found, with its caveats: How much clinical and demographic metadata was included differed by source and by participant, and the metadata was provided uncurated.

The immunoSEQ Assay, a bias-controlled multiplex PCR, was used to amplify TCRbeta CDR3 regions from genomic DNA. As for the original processing: Nucleated cell counts per sample were estimated from amplification of reference gene primers within the assay. To quantify the absolute abundance of each unique TCRbeta CDR3 rearrangement, sequence reads were collapsed and filtered. For each sample, productive Simpson clonality was calculated by taking the square root of Simpson's diversity index across productive rearrangements. This immuneACCESS table, as held by TCRdb, lists in-frame sequences with V and J called but not all clones. Of the missing ones, under half trace to an unresolved V gene in checked studies; the others have no known cause. The V and J calls and the clone size are those of that table, but D and trimming were determined from the DNA. This sample holds approximately 53,000 clones; approximately 78% were observed only once. The top ten hold 5.5% to 6% of the sample.

In the prospective study, participants were about 18 to 89 years old, resided in 24 geographic areas of the United States, and were enrolled through a virtual design. Cohort assignment in the prospective study relied on participant-reported clinical history from a screening survey and a study questionnaire. Mobile phlebotomists in the prospective study collected whole blood, serum and a nasopharyngeal or oropharyngeal swab from every participant. Participants in the prospective study had the option to provide additional blood draws and questionnaires over a roughly two-month period. Before DNA extraction, blood samples from the prospective study were shipped at room temperature or frozen. Deletion took 4 bases off V and 12 bases off J, with a span of 28 bases between the germline ends. Its CDR3 holds 17 amino acids, cysteine through phenylalanine. The retained sequence is limited to the CDR3, 51 bases, with the frame set at the first base. Per the germline V gene (reference sequence), LNHDA is the CDR1 and SQIVND is the CDR2.

Worth noting for this clone: There is no known antigen for this receptor. No base-level quality is on record; no much larger clone is a single base apart.

The sequence was collected from a woman between 50 and 59 years old with acute COVID-19. The chain joins TRBV19 to TRBJ2-1; the D segment could be TRBD2, given 5 matching bases. The material sequenced was PBMCs or T cells enriched from blood (not recorded which). The DNA reads TGTGCCAGTAGTACACGACCTGAAGGGAGAATAATGAGTGGGCAGTTCTTC. It codes for CASSTRPEGRIMSGQFF.